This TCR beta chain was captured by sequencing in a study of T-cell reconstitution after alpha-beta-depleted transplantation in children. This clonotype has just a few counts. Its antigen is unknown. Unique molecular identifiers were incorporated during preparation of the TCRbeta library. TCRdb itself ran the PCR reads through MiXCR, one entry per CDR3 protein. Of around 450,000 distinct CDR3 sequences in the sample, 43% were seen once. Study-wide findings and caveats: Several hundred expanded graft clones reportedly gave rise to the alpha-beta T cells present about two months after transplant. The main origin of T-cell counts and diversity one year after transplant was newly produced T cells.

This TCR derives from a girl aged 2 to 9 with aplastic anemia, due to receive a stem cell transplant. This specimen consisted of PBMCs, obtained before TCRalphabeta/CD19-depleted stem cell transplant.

The CDR3: CASSPWDSIAKNIQYF. Written as DNA, the CDR3 is TGTGCCAGTAGTCCCTGGGACAGCATAGCCAAAAACATTCAGTACTTC. The V gene is TRBV19, the J gene TRBJ2-4, with TRBD1 identical over 7 bases. The trim removed 5 bases at V and 0 bases at J, leaving 7 bases unmatched. The CDR3 runs to 16 residues. Per germline, CDR1 LNHDA and CDR2 SQIVND (reference sequence). Using reference TRBV19 and TRBJ2-4 for the parts outside the CDR3, the full variable domain is DGGITQSPKYLFRKEGQNVTLSCEQNLNHDAMYWYRQDPGQGLRLIYYSQIVNDFQKGDIAEGYSVSREKKESFPLTVTSAQKNPTAFYLCASSPWDSIAKNIQYFGAGTRLSVL.